The text below deals with one T cell receptor (beta chain). No antigen is known for it. CDR3 length equals 16 residues. V dropped 4 bases and J dropped 4; count of bases not matched to a gene: 5. In germline, CDR1 is KGHDR, CDR2 SFDVKD. The data belong to a study of vaccination and CD4 T cells after COVID-19. In the study overall: Two mRNA vaccine doses were given, either BNT162b2 or mRNA-1273. Control cultures used a CEFX viral epitope pool, an HIV-1 Nef peptide pool, or no peptide.

Notes on the study in general: Looking at convalescent patients, a median roughly 83% of reactive clones were present only post-vaccination.

Treatment denoted: approximately 10-day PBMC culture with coronavirus spike peptide pools or control peptides (ViraFEST assay). Upon completion of more than 9 days of culture, CD4+ T cells were isolated via negative selection. With the Oncomine TCR Beta short-read assay, DNA from cultured CD4+ T cells was sequenced. MiXCR, run by TCRdb on the PCR reads, gives a single entry per CDR3 protein. The table lists roughly 14,000 distinct CDR3 sequences, approximately 24% of them singletons. The input for sequencing was CD4+ T cells from blood, cultured in vitro, taken after SARS-CoV-2 vaccination. This sequence was found in a human donor who had recovered from COVID-19. The chain has TRBV24-1 and TRBJ2-1, with 11 nucleotides matching TRBD2. The DNA for the CDR3 is TGTGCCACCAGTGACTTGGGACTAGCGGCGTACAATGAGCAGTTCTTC. Translating it yields CATSDLGLAAYNEQFF.